This TCR beta chain is drawn from a study of beta chain features in type 1 diabetes. TCRB transcripts that were expressed got sequenced, as all of the isolated RNA had been reverse transcribed. Clones were read by immunoSEQ multiplex PCR, and TCRdb kept only the in-frame ones, dropping some. The sample yields 680,000 or so clones, about 16% seen once. Regarding this clone: Its antigen remains unknown.

Overall study results and limits: Among all four CD4+ subsets, Type 1 diabetes patients had TCRB CDR3s that were moderately but significantly shorter.

This receptor was identified in a man between 18 and 35 years old in good health. Specimen: naive CD4+ T cells from blood.

This CDR3 is CASSLAFSRGSGSRETQYF. In nucleotides, the CDR3 is TGTGCCAGCAGCTTGGCATTTTCCAGGGGGTCAGGATCCAGGGAGACCCAGTACTTC. The V gene is TRBV5-4, the J gene TRBJ2-5, with 7 positions matching TRBD1. This CDR3 is 19 amino acids long. Germline V gene sequence: CDR1 SGHNT, CDR2 YYREEE (reference sequence). Trimming at V came to 0 bases and at J to 5 bases, leaving 19 bases not matched to a gene.